Listed here are 13 T cell receptor beta chains from one sample, sequenced in a study of OX40 agonist ivuxolimab in advanced cancers. The data were produced by immunoSEQ multiplex PCR, yet TCRdb's version contains in-frame clones alone and is incomplete. In the table there are tens of thousands of clones, roughly 84% of which are singletons. The specimen was CD4+ or CD8+ T cells sorted from blood, collected in a trial of the OX40 agonist ivuxolimab. These receptors originate from an adult with an advanced solid tumor such as melanoma, head and neck, liver or kidney cancer.

This clone has only one observation. CDR3 sequence reads: CAWSVAQGDEKLFF. CDR3 coding DNA: TGTGCCTGGAGTGTCGCACAGGGCGACGAAAAACTGTTTTTT. The rearrangement links TRBV30 to TRBJ1-4, with D possibly being TRBD1 (6 bases). V dropped 0 bases and J dropped 8 bases, with 13 bases sitting between them. CDR1 is GTSNPN, CDR2 SVGIG, per germline (reference sequence). The CDR3 loop spans 14 amino acids.

V usage is TRBV6-6 and J usage is TRBJ2-3, with a weak D call TRBD2 (6 bases). This CDR3 comprises 14 residues. Germline V gene data show CDR1 as MNHNY and CDR2 as SVGAGI (reference sequence). V was trimmed by 10 bases and J by 0 bases, leaving 14 bases between them. CDR3: CATLYGGSTDTQYF. CDR3 nucleotide sequence: TGTGCCACCCTCTATGGAGGGAGCACAGATACGCAGTATTTT.

V and J are TRBV18 and TRBJ2-5; D ambiguous. The V end lost 0 bases, the J end lost 2 bases, and 7 bases lay between the germline ends. The CDR3 has 14 residues. Germline V CDR1 and CDR2: KGHSH, LQKENI. The DNA of the CDR3 is TGTGCCAGCTCACCACCGTGGCAGCAAGAGACCCAGTACTTC. Amino acid sequence: CASSPPWQQETQYF. The whole variable domain, remainder taken from reference TRBV18 and TRBJ2-5, is NAGVMQNPRHLVRRRGQEARLRCSPMKGHSHVYWYRQLPEEGLKFMVYLQKENIIDESGMPKERFSAEFPKEGPSILRIQQVVRGDSAAYFCASSPPWQQETQYFGPGTRLLVL.

The chain joins TRBV4-3 to TRBJ1-4; D is undetermined. Trimming shortened V by 3 bases and J by 5 bases, and 16 bases separated the two germline ends. Germline CDR1 reads LGHNA; CDR2 reads YSLEER. The CDR3 has 16 residues. CDR3 loop: CASSHYRGDRNEKLFF. CDR3 sequence (DNA): TGCGCCAGCAGCCACTACCGGGGAGATCGGAATGAAAAACTGTTTTTT.

The gene calls are TRBV7-2 and TRBJ2-7; D is unresolved. The germline CDR1 and CDR2 sequences are SGHTA and FQGNSA. The CDR3 consists of 14 residues. V lost 5 bases, J lost 6 bases, and 17 bases lay in between. The CDR3 DNA follows: TGTGCCAGCAGCATAGACCGTACCATTTCCGAGCAGTACTTC. Protein product: CASSIDRTISEQYF.

J is TRBJ1-1 and V is TRBV9; D gene ambiguous. V shed 0 bases and J shed 4 bases, with 10 bases lying between them. The CDR3 has 14 residues. Germline CDR1 reads SGDLS; CDR2 reads YYNGEE. The CDR3 bases are TGTGCCAGCAGCGTAGTTGGGAGGAGCACTGAAGCTTTCTTT. It specifies CASSVVGRSTEAFF.

The CDR3 coding sequence is TGTGCCAGCAGTGGAACAGGGCTTTCCTCTGGGGCCAACGTCCTGACTTTC. The encoded protein is CASSGTGLSSGANVLTF. J is TRBJ2-6 and V is TRBV7-2, with a possible D match to TRBD1 (6 bases). Between the trimmed V and J ends, which lost 6 bases and 0 bases, there was a span of 15 bases. Germline V gene sequence: CDR1 SGHTA, CDR2 FQGNSA. The CDR3 contains 17 residues. Filled out from reference TRBV7-2 and TRBJ2-6, the complete variable domain reads GAGVSQSPSNKVTEKGKDVELRCDPISGHTALYWYRQSLGQGLEFLIYFQGNSAPDKSGLPSDRFSAERTGGSVSTLTIQRTQQEDSAVYLCASSGTGLSSGANVLTFGAGSRLTVL.

The chain joins TRBV4-1 to TRBJ1-5; a weak D match, TRBD1 (5 bases). The CDR3 is 17 residues long. Germline V lookup: CDR1 MGHRA, CDR2 YSYEKL. Trimming took off 0 bases at V and 2 bases at J, with 14 bases between the two ends. CDR3 sequence (DNA): TGCGCCAGCAGCCAAGATCCAGAGGGCAGGGGCAATCAGCCCCAGCATTTT. It codes for CASSQDPEGRGNQPQHF.

The chain has TRBV6-5 and TRBJ2-7; D unresolved. V lost 0 bases and J 1 base, leaving 10 bases between the germline ends. The germline CDR1 and CDR2 sequences are MNHEY and SVGAGI. The CDR3 sequence is 15 residues long. The CDR3 coding sequence is TGTGCCAGCAGTTACTCCCGGGTGAAATCCTACGAGCAGTACTTC. Protein: CASSYSRVKSYEQYF.

This sequence joins TRBV5-1 and TRBJ2-1; 11 bases are a match to TRBD1. Germline CDR1 SGHRS, CDR2 YFSETQ. This CDR3 spans 15 amino acids. Trimming took 0 bases from V and 15 from J; bases not matched to a gene: 11. The CDR3 protein is CASSLAEGTGGSPFF. The CDR3 coding sequence is TGCGCCAGCAGCTTGGCCGAAGGGACAGGGGGTTCTCCGTTCTTC.

The V and J genes are TRBV2 and TRBJ1-4, with 10 bases that match TRBD1. Germline V lookup: CDR1 SNHLY, CDR2 FYNNEI. V was pared by 7 bases and J by 2 bases, with 4 bases of the junction left unmatched. This CDR3 contains 15 residues. The CDR3 nucleotides read TGTGCCAGCACGGGACAGGGGAACACTAATGAAAAACTGTTTTTT. Encoded protein: CASTGQGNTNEKLFF.

The chain couples TRBV7-9 to TRBJ1-1; 7 bases match TRBD1. Germline V CDR1 and CDR2: SEHNR, FQNEAQ (reference sequence). CDR3 length: 14 amino acids. Unmatched junction bases numbered 7, after V lost 4 bases and J lost 5 bases. The CDR3 protein is CASSSLDRWTEAFF. In nucleotides, the CDR3 is TGTGCCAGCAGCTCTTTGGACAGGTGGACTGAAGCTTTCTTT.

This clone was seen once. J is TRBJ1-5 and V is TRBV19; possible D gene TRBD1, 6 bases. The CDR3 contains 13 residues. The germline V gene has CDR1 LNHDA and CDR2 SQIVND (reference sequence). With 6 bases removed from V and 1 base from J, the gap between germline ends came to 7 bases. The CDR3 loop is CASSGQSNQPQHF. DNA of the CDR3: TGTGCCAGTAGCGGACAGAGCAATCAGCCCCAGCATTTT.